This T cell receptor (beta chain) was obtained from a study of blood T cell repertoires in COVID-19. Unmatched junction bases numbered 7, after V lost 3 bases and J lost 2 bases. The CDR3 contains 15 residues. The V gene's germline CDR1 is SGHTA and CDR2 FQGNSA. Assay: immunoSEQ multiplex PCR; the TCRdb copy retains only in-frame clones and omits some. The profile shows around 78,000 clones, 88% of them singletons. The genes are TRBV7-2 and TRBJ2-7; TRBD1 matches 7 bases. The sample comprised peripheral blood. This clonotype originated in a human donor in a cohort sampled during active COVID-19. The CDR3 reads CASSFDRDRAYEQYF. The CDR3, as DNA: TGTGCCAGCAGCTTTGACAGGGACAGAGCCTACGAGCAGTACTTC.